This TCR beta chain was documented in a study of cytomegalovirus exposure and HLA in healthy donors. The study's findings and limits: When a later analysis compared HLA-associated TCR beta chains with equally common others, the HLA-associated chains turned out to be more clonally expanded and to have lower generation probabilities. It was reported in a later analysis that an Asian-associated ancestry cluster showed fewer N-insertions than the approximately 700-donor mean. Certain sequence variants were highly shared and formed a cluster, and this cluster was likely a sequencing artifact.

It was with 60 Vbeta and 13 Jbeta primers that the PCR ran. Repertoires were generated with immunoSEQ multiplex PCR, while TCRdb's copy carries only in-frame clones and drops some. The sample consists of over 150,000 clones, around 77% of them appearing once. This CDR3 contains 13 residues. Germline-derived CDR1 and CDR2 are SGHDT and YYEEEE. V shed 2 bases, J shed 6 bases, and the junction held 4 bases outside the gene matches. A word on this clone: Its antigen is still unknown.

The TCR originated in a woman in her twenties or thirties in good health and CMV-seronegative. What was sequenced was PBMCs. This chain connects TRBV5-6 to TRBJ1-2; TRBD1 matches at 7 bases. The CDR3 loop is CASSLRQGHGYTF. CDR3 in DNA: TGTGCCAGCAGCTTACGACAGGGACATGGCTACACCTTC.